This record concerns one T cell receptor beta chain sequence. Its target is unknown. This specimen belongs to a study of blood T cells in healthy people across ages. General study results and limits: Across samples, TCR beta diversity tracked strongly with naive T cell percentage.

The trim removed 7 bases at V and 0 bases at J, leaving 16 bases unmatched. This CDR3 is 17 amino acids long. CDR1 and CDR2 from the germline V gene are SGHRS and YFSETQ. A second roughly 6 to 12 cycle PCR used barcoded and J-beta primers. MiXCR, applied by TCRdb to the 5' RACE reads, yields one record per CDR3 protein. The sample has about 730,000 distinct CDR3 sequences, roughly 43% seen once. J is TRBJ2-7 and V is TRBV5-1; TRBD2 matches 7 bases. The receptor was derived from a woman in her sixties in good health. Material for sequencing was blood. This chain's CDR3 is CASGNLRPGTISYEQYF. In DNA form, the CDR3 reads TGCGCCAGCGGAAACCTTCGCCCCGGGACTATCTCCTACGAGCAGTACTTC.